This TCR beta chain was sequenced during a study of blood T cell repertoires in COVID-19. Study background: From T cells, B-cell-depleted T cells, or PBMCs came the material, which was cDNA or gDNA.

The CDR3 runs 14 residues. The junction had 6 bases not matched to a gene; V was cut back by 10 bases and J by 1 base. CDR1 and CDR2 (germline): MDHEN, SYDVKM. Using immunoSEQ multiplex PCR, the repertoire was profiled, and TCRdb retains in-frame clones only, with some absent. The table includes around 9,700 clones, 65% to 90% detected once. The chain carries TRBV28 and TRBJ2-2; 7 nucleotides align to TRBD2. The receptor's source is a man between 65 and 85 years old with active COVID-19. What was sequenced was peripheral blood. The CDR3 DNA reads as TGTGCCACCACGGCGGGGGAGAACACCGGGGAGCTGTTTTTT. Encoded protein: CATTAGENTGELFF.